This T cell receptor beta chain was obtained from a study of STAT5B mutations in CD4+ large granular lymphocyte leukemia. TCRdb's table, derived via immunoSEQ multiplex PCR, lists solely in-frame clones and lacks some. The sample yields about 32,000 clones, about 71% seen once. With V trimmed by 3 bases and J by 5 bases, 7 bases remained unmatched. The CDR3 is 15 amino acids. Per the germline V gene, CDR1 is LNHNV and CDR2 is YYDKDF (reference sequence). Study-wide points: No patients shared main leukemic clonotypes, though roughly 25% appeared at low frequency elsewhere.

On this clone: What it binds is not known.

The sequencing input was CD4+ T cells from blood buffy coats. The clonotype originates from a human donor in good health. J is TRBJ2-7 and V is TRBV15, with 10 bases that match TRBD1. The CDR3 region has the DNA TGTGCCACCAGCAGCCCGGGACAGGGGCACAACGAGCAGTACTTC. Translation: CATSSPGQGHNEQYF. Full variable domain (missing parts from reference TRBV15 and TRBJ2-7): DAMVIQNPRYQVTQFGKPVTLSCSQTLNHNVMYWYQQKSSQAPKLLFHYYDKDFNNEADTPDNFQSRRPNTSFCFLDIRSPGLGDTAMYLCATSSPGQGHNEQYFGPGTRLTVT.